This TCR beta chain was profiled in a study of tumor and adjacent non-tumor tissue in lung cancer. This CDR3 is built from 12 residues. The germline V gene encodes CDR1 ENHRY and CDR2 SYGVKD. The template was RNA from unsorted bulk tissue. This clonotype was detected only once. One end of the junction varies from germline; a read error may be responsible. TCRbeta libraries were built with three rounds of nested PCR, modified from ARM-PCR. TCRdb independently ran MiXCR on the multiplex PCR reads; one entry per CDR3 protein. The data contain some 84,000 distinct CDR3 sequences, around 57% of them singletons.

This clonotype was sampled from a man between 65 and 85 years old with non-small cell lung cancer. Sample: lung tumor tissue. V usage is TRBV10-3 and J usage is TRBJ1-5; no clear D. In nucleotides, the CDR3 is TGTGCCGTCAGTGACCCCGGTCAGCCCCAACATTTT. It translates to CAVSDPGQPQHF.